One sample yielded the 22 T cell receptor beta chains listed below, sequenced in a study of blood T cells in healthy people across ages. Through a sample-barcoded 5' primer and a J-beta primer mix, a second PCR was run for about 6 to 11 cycles. TCRdb re-called the 5' RACE reads through MiXCR, storing one row per CDR3 protein. The table records about 1,400,000 distinct CDR3 sequences, 59% of them present only once. Sequencing was carried out using blood. These receptors all come from a man between 18 and 35 years old in good health.

There are a few counts of this clonotype. This chain joins TRBV10-3 and TRBJ2-1; weak D call: TRBD2 (6 bases). The germline CDR1 and CDR2 sequences are ENHRY and SYGVKD. The CDR3 has 14 amino acids. The V end was cut by 10 bases, the J end by 5 bases, with 18 bases between. The CDR3 DNA reads as TGTGCCAGCCAAGTAGCGGCGGAAAACAATGAGCAGTTCTTC. This encodes CASQVAAENNEQFF.

The J gene is TRBJ2-5, the V gene TRBV29-1; TRBD1 matches at 9 bases. The CDR3 length is 14 residues. Germline CDR1 and CDR2: SQVTM and ANQGSEA. V gave up 5 bases and J gave up 1 base; unmatched junction bases: 5. The CDR3 DNA is TGCAGCGTTAGGGACAGGGAATTCCAAGAGACCCAGTACTTC. Its protein product is CSVRDREFQETQYF.

V usage is TRBV6-1 and J usage is TRBJ1-5; D is possibly TRBD1 (5 bases). The CDR3 loop spans 13 amino acids. Germline V gene lookup returns CDR1 MNHNS and CDR2 SASEGT. Trimming removed 4 bases at V and 7 bases at J, with 11 bases between. CDR3 in amino acids: CASSAEGFQPQHF. DNA for the CDR3: TGTGCCAGCAGTGCGGAGGGGTTCCAGCCCCAGCATTTT.

This clonotype came up a few times. The chain combines TRBV2 with TRBJ2-5; 11 nucleotides line up with TRBD2. The CDR3 is 14 residues long. J lost 11 bases, V lost 7 bases, and 12 bases had no gene match. Germline CDR1 SNHLY, CDR2 FYNNEI. The CDR3 DNA reads as TGTGCCAGCAAGATTACTAGCGGGAGCGAAGAGCAGTACTTC. It codes for CASKITSGSEEQYF.

The chain has TRBV6-1 and TRBJ1-2; 8 bases are a match to TRBD1. V dropped 1 base and J dropped 5; count of bases not matched to a gene: 9. This CDR3 spans 16 amino acids. The V gene's germline CDR1 is MNHNS and CDR2 SASEGT. CDR3 in amino acids: CASSEVVGTGVYGYTF. CDR3 in DNA: TGTGCCAGCAGTGAAGTGGTGGGGACAGGCGTATATGGCTACACCTTC.

In the case of this clonotype: One end of the junction varies from germline; a read error may be responsible. V is TRBV29-1 and J is TRBJ2-1, with D perhaps TRBD1 (6 bases). The CDR3 is 14 amino acids. The V gene's germline CDR1 is SQVTM and CDR2 ANQGSEA. CDR3 in amino acids: CSAEGQPPRHEQFF. CDR3 nucleotide sequence: TGCAGCGCTGAAGGACAGCCCCCACGCCATGAGCAGTTCTTC.

The table lists this clonotype with a few counts. This chain links TRBV20-1 with TRBJ1-2; 7 nucleotides agree with TRBD1. This CDR3 has 13 residues. V trimming: 5 bases; J trimming: 4 bases; junction bases outside the gene matches: 7. Germline CDR1 is DFQATT and CDR2 is SNEGSKA (reference sequence). CDR3 sequence: CSAQTGLTYGYTF. The CDR3 nucleotides are TGCAGTGCTCAGACAGGGTTGACCTATGGCTACACCTTC.

J is TRBJ2-7 and V is TRBV27; D possibly corresponds to TRBD1 (6 bases). Germline lookup yields CDR1 MNHEY and CDR2 SMNVEV (reference sequence). This CDR3 region has 13 residues. V lost 5 bases and J 7 bases, leaving 15 bases between the germline ends. This chain's CDR3 is CASSVLGAQEQYF. In nucleotides, the CDR3 is TGTGCCAGCAGTGTTCTGGGGGCCCAAGAGCAGTACTTC.

This clonotype occurred a few times. The chain joins TRBV29-1 to TRBJ1-1; D is perhaps TRBD1 (5 bases). V shed 3 bases and J shed 8 bases, with 16 bases lying between them. Germline CDR1 reads SQVTM; CDR2 reads ANQGSEA. This CDR3 spans 13 amino acids. The CDR3 nucleotides read TGCAGCGTTGACGGGAGCAGGGAGGAGGAAGCTTTCTTT. It encodes CSVDGSREEEAFF.

The chain joins TRBV11-2 to TRBJ2-5, with D perhaps TRBD1 (6 bases). The CDR3 is made up of 15 amino acids. Germline V lookup: CDR1 SGHAT, CDR2 FQNNGV. V was clipped by 4 bases and J by 1 base, with 13 bases between them. This chain's CDR3 is CASSYTTGPQETQYF. DNA for the CDR3: TGTGCCAGCAGCTACACTACAGGGCCCCAAGAGACCCAGTACTTC.

The chain recombines TRBV19 with TRBJ2-7; TRBD2 might be the D (5 bases). Trimming removed 5 bases at V and 1 base at J, with 15 bases between. Germline CDR1 and CDR2: LNHDA and SQIVND (reference sequence). The CDR3 totals 15 residues. The CDR3 loop reads CASSPRESGSYEQYF. The CDR3 DNA is TGTGCCAGTAGTCCAAGGGAGTCGGGTTCCTACGAGCAGTACTTC.

This clonotype was counted a few times. The V call is TRBV9, the J call TRBJ1-1; D ambiguous. Germline V lookup: CDR1 SGDLS, CDR2 YYNGEE. V gave up 3 bases and J gave up 5 bases, with 17 bases separating them. The CDR3 runs 15 residues. CDR3 amino acids: CASSAPGRGVTEAFF. For the CDR3, the DNA is TGTGCCAGCAGCGCTCCGGGTAGAGGCGTTACTGAAGCTTTCTTT.

This clonotype was seen more than once but under ten times. V and J are TRBV27 and TRBJ2-5, with no clear D. The J call may be mistaken, given a closer DNA end match to TRBJ2-7. This CDR3 has 14 amino acids. In germline, CDR1 is MNHEY, CDR2 SMNVEV (reference sequence). CDR3 DNA: TGTGCCAGCAGTTTACTCCTCCGTGGCTACGAGCAGTACTTC. It encodes CASSLLLRGYEQYF.

This clonotype was seen a few times. J is TRBJ1-1 and V is TRBV29-1, with D maybe TRBD1 (5 bases). Germline V CDR1 and CDR2: SQVTM, ANQGSEA. V lost 3 bases and J lost 3, with 11 bases in between. The CDR3 has 13 residues. CDR3 in DNA: TGCAGCGTTGATGGGCAGGGCGACACTGAAGCTTTCTTT. It encodes CSVDGQGDTEAFF.

V usage is TRBV6-2 or TRBV6-3 and J usage is TRBJ2-1, with no clear D. Trimming took off 5 bases at V and 9 bases at J, with 14 bases between the two ends. This CDR3 spans 13 amino acids. Germline-derived CDR1 and CDR2 are MNHEY and SVGEGT. For the CDR3, the DNA is TGTGCCAGCAGTGATGGGTTTTATGGTGAGCAGTTCTTC. Its translation is CASSDGFYGEQFF.

The chain carries TRBV7-6 and TRBJ2-7, with a tentative D call TRBD2 (6 bases). Germline V gene lookup returns CDR1 SGHVS and CDR2 FNYEAQ. The CDR3 extends over 14 amino acids. V was clipped by 6 bases and J by 0 bases, with 12 bases between them. The CDR3 reads CASRYRDSSYEQYF. CDR3 in DNA: TGTGCCAGCAGGTACCGGGACTCCTCCTACGAGCAGTACTTC. The full variable domain, rest sourced from reference TRBV7-6 and TRBJ2-7, is GAGVSQSPRYKVTKRGQDVALRCDPISGHVSLYWYRQALGQGPEFLTYFNYEAQQDKSGLPNDRFSAERPEGSISTLTIQRTEQRDSAMYRCASRYRDSSYEQYFGPGTRLTVT.

This rearrangement joins TRBV20-1 to TRBJ2-4; 7 bases line up with TRBD2. The DNA matches TRBJ2-7 better at its end, which makes the J call doubtful. This CDR3 is 14 amino acids long. The germline V gene has CDR1 DFQATT and CDR2 SNEGSKA (reference sequence). CDR3 region: CSARAGGSNYEQYF. For the CDR3, the DNA is TGCAGTGCTAGAGCGGGCGGGAGTAACTACGAGCAGTACTTC.

The V gene is TRBV6-1, the J gene TRBJ2-3, with unresolved D. V was pared by 1 base and J by 2 bases, with 7 bases between. CDR1 is MNHNS and CDR2 is SASEGT in the germline V gene. This CDR3 has 14 residues. The CDR3: CASSEDSATDTQYF. The CDR3 coding sequence is TGTGCCAGCAGTGAAGACAGCGCCACAGATACGCAGTATTTT.

Many counts were recorded for this clonotype. This chain links TRBV4-2 with TRBJ2-7; 7 bases are shared with TRBD2. V trimming: 0 bases; J trimming: 2 bases; junction bases outside the gene matches: 4. Germline V gives CDR1 LGHNA, CDR2 YNFKEQ. This CDR3 contains 15 residues. The CDR3 protein is CASSQDLGGAYEQYF. CDR3 nucleotides: TGTGCCAGCAGCCAAGATTTGGGGGGGGCCTACGAGCAGTACTTC.

This clonotype has a handful of counts. The J gene is TRBJ2-5, the V gene TRBV4-3; D perhaps matches TRBD1 (8 bases). CDR1 is LGHNA and CDR2 is YSLEER in the germline V gene. The CDR3 has 13 amino acids. Between the trimmed V and J ends, which lost 4 bases and 11 bases, there was a span of 17 bases. The CDR3 here is CASSLNRGREQYF. CDR3 nucleotide sequence: TGCGCCAGCAGCCTAAACAGGGGGAGGGAGCAGTACTTC.

The rearrangement uses TRBV27 and TRBJ2-1; a weak D match, TRBD2 (7 bases). CDR3 length equals 13 residues. The V gene lost 3 bases and the J gene lost 10 bases, with 13 bases spanning the gap. The germline V gene has CDR1 MNHEY and CDR2 SMNVEV (reference sequence). The CDR3 loop is CASSLGGLKEQFF. In DNA, the CDR3 is TGTGCCAGCAGTTTGGGGGGGCTCAAGGAGCAGTTCTTC.

This clonotype was found a few times. This chain links TRBV7-9 with TRBJ2-1; no clear D gene. Trimming took 4 bases from V and 0 from J, leaving 10 bases between them. This CDR3 is built from 15 residues. Germline assignment: CDR1 SEHNR and CDR2 FQNEAQ (reference sequence). CDR3 in amino acids: CASSSPLSSYNEQFF. CDR3 sequence (DNA): TGTGCCAGCAGCTCCCCCCTTAGCTCCTACAATGAGCAGTTCTTC.